Here is one T cell receptor (beta chain) with its context. The entry originates in a study of blood T cell repertoires in COVID-19. The ends lost 3 bases at V and 2 bases at J; junction bases unmatched: 4. The CDR3 has 16 amino acids. CDR1 and CDR2 (germline): MDHEN, SYDVKM. Using immunoSEQ multiplex PCR, the repertoire was profiled, and TCRdb retains in-frame clones only, with some absent. The sample yields approximately 260,000 clones, around 82% seen once. The rearrangement uses TRBV28 and TRBJ2-2; the match to TRBD1 covers 9 bases. The sample consisted of peripheral blood. The clonotype originates from an elderly woman with active or convalescent COVID-19. The CDR3 region is CASSFLGQGNTGELFF. The CDR3 DNA reads TGTGCCAGCAGTTTCCTGGGACAGGGCAACACCGGGGAGCTGTTTTTT.